The rows below give T cell receptor beta chains drawn from one sample of a study of T cell responses to AZD1222 COVID-19 vaccine. The data were produced by immunoSEQ multiplex PCR, yet TCRdb's version contains in-frame clones alone and is incomplete. The sample shows fewer than 150,000 clones, more than 85% of them seen only once. Sequences were derived from peripheral blood, sampled on day 0 of AZD1222 vaccination. Receptors were obtained from an adult in good health. Both conserved end residues are trimmed from each CDR3. A D gene is named only where the DNA matches it firmly. The listing skips clone size in some rows; elsewhere it reads once, few, many or a size class.

ASSKTGDWYEQY	NA	12	TRBV14	TRBJ2-7	TRBD1
ASSLGARRTDTQY	NA	13	TRBV13	TRBJ2-3	NA
ASSSSVSLYNEQF	NA	13	TRBV7-9	TRBJ2-1	NA
ASSDGAPVRGYT	once	12	TRBV6-1	TRBJ1-2	NA
ASRRDWVSEQF	NA	11	TRBV12-3/TRBV12-4	TRBJ2-1	NA
ASSITRFGEDTQY	NA	13	TRBV19	TRBJ2-3	NA
ASSSYTGELF	NA	10	TRBV6-2/TRBV6-3	TRBJ2-2	NA
ASSLTSYEQY	once	10	TRBV6-2/TRBV6-3	TRBJ2-7	NA
ASSPEGVGEAF	NA	11	TRBV7-9	TRBJ1-1	NA
ASSRTAGGDEQY	NA	12	TRBV18	TRBJ2-7	NA
ASSLVQQGTNTGELF	NA	15	TRBV7-9	TRBJ2-2	NA
ASSLSLPGEKLF	NA	12	TRBV11-2	TRBJ1-4	NA
ASSLGQGLF	NA	9	TRBV5-1	TRBJ2-1	TRBD1
ASSLVGRSSYEQY	NA	13	TRBV5-4	TRBJ2-7	NA
ASRRGQVSNGELF	NA	13	TRBV19	TRBJ2-2	TRBD1
ATSAGVPDTQY	NA	11	TRBV24-1	TRBJ2-3	NA
ASSRDRGYGYT	NA	11	TRBV5-6	TRBJ1-2	TRBD1
ATSPWGEGYNEQF	NA	13	TRBV15	TRBJ2-1	NA
ASSYTTGPGASGRADEQF	NA	18	TRBV6-2/TRBV6-3	TRBJ2-1	TRBD2
ASSLRDRNSGANVLT	NA	15	TRBV18	TRBJ2-6	TRBD1
ASSPGASEHTDTQY	once	14	TRBV18	TRBJ2-3	NA
ASSGPGLSNQPQH	NA	13	TRBV6-5	TRBJ1-5	NA
ASSSSPDGEGSYEQY	NA	15	TRBV5-6	TRBJ2-7	NA
ASSLLAGGQTNTGELF	NA	16	TRBV7-6	TRBJ2-2	TRBD2
ASSPGQGAIDEQF	NA	13	TRBV7-6	TRBJ2-1	TRBD1
ASSLSPRNTDTQY	NA	13	TRBV7-7	TRBJ2-3	NA
ASSSGPMGEKLF	NA	12	TRBV27	TRBJ1-4	NA
ASRRRQGYGYT	once	11	TRBV27	TRBJ1-2	TRBD1
SASGSETGSNYGYT	once	14	TRBV20-1	TRBJ1-2	TRBD1
ASSGDSYNEQF	NA	11	TRBV11-3	TRBJ2-1	NA
ASSEDPGVRQY	NA	11	TRBV12-3/TRBV12-4	TRBJ2-7	NA
AITQNPSGNTIY	NA	12	TRBV10-3	TRBJ1-3	NA
ASSLGRDWHQPQH	NA	13	TRBV5-5	TRBJ1-5	NA
ASTGLTTNEKLF	NA	12	TRBV19	TRBJ1-4	NA
ASSLDGAREQY	NA	11	TRBV11-3	TRBJ2-7	NA